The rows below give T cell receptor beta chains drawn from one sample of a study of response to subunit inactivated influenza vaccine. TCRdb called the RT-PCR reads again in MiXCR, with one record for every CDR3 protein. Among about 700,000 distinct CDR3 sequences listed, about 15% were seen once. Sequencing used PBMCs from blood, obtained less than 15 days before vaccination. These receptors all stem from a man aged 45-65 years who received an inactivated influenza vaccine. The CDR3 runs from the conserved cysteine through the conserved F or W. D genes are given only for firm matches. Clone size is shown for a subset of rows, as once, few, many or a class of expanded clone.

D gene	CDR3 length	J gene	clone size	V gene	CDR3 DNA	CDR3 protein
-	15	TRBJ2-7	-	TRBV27	TGTGCCAGCAGGGAGGGACTCTCGTCCTCCTACGAGCAGTACTTC	CASREGLSSSYEQYF
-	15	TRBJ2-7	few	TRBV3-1	TGTGCCAGCAGCCAACCCCCTGCAGGGGCCCACGAGCAGTACTTC	CASSQPPAGAHEQYF
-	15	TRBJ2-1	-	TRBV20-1	TGCAGTTCTAACATCAGGGAGAGCTCCTACAATGAGCAGTTCTTC	CSSNIRESSYNEQFF
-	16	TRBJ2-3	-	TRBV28	TGTGCCAGCAGGGACCGACAGGGAGGGAGGACAGATACGCAGTATTTT	CASRDRQGGRTDTQYF
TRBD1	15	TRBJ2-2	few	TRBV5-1	TGCGCCAGCGGGAAGGGGGCGCTGGGCACCGGGGAGCTGTTTTTT	CASGKGALGTGELFF
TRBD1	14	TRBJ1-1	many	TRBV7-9	TGTGCCAGCAGCTCGGGACAGGCGAACACTGAAGCTTTCTTT	CASSSGQANTEAFF
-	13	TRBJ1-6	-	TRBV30	TGTGCCTGGAGTTCCCATAATGGGCTGACCCTCCACTTT	CAWSSHNGLTLHF
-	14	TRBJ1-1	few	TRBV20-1	TGCAGTGCTAGGTACAGGATGATGAACACTGAAGCTTTCTTT	CSARYRMMNTEAFF
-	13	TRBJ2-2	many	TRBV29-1	TGCAGCGTCGAGCAAGGAGCGATCGGGGAGCTGTTTTTT	CSVEQGAIGELFF
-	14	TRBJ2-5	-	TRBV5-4	TGTGCCACCACGGGGGATAGGGCTGGAGAGACCCAGTACTTC	CATTGDRAGETQYF
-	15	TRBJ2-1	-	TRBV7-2	TGTGCCAGCAGCTTAAATGGTCTCTTCGCCTACGAGCAGTTCTTC	CASSLNGLFAYEQFF
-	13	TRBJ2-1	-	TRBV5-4	TGTGCCAGCACTCCGGTGGGACGGGATGAGCAGTTCTTC	CASTPVGRDEQFF
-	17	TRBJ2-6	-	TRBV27	TGTGCCAGCAGTTTATTTCCCAGTAGCTCTGGGGCCAACGTCCTGACTTTC	CASSLFPSSSGANVLTF
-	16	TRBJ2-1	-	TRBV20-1	TGCTGTGCTAGAGATCCTGCCGGGAGCTCCTACAATGAGCAGTTCTTC	CCARDPAGSSYNEQFF
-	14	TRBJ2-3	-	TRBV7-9	TGTGCCAGCAGCTTAGCCGAATACACAGATACGCAGTATTTT	CASSLAEYTDTQYF
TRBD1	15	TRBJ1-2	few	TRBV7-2	TGTGCCAGCAGCTTAGGACAGGGCAATTACTATGGCTACACCTTC	CASSLGQGNYYGYTF
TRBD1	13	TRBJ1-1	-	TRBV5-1	TGCGCCAGCAGCCCTACAGGGGTTGGTGAAGCTTTCTTT	CASSPTGVGEAFF
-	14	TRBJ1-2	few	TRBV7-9	TGTGCCAGCAGCCATAGGGGGGAGGGATATGGCTACACCTTC	CASSHRGEGYGYTF
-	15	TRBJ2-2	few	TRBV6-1	TGTGCCAGCAGGACGGCTCCAGGGATCACCGGGGAGCTGTTTTTT	CASRTAPGITGELFF
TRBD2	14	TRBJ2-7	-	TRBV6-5	TGTGCCAGCAGTTATTCCAGGGAGGGCTACGAGCAGTACTTC	CASSYSREGYEQYF
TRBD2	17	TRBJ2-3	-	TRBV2	TGTGCCAGCAGTGACCCCACTAGCGGGGGGGCCCCAGATACGCAGTATTTT	CASSDPTSGGAPDTQYF
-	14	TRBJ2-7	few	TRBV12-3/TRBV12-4	TGTGCCAGCAGCTACTCCCTGGTGGTCTACGAGCAGTACTTC	CASSYSLVVYEQYF
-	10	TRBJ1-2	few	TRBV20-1	TGCAGTGCAGAGAACTATGGCTACACCTTC	CSAENYGYTF
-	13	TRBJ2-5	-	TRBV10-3	TGTGCCATCAGTGTTAGCCCCCAAGAGACCCAGTACTTC	CAISVSPQETQYF
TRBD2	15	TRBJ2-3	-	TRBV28	TGTGCCAGCAGTTTATTGGCGGGGGAGACGGGTGGTGCGCAGTTT	CASSLLAGETGGAQF
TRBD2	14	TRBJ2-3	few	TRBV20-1	TGCAGTGCTAGAGGCCGGGGGGGAGCAGATACGCAGTATTTT	CSARGRGGADTQYF
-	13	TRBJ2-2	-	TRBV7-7	TGTGCCAGCTCACCATCATATACCGGGGAGCTGTTTTTT	CASSPSYTGELFF
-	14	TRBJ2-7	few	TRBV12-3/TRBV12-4	TGTGCCAGCAGTACCCAGGTGAGCTCCTACGAGCAGTACTTC	CASSTQVSSYEQYF